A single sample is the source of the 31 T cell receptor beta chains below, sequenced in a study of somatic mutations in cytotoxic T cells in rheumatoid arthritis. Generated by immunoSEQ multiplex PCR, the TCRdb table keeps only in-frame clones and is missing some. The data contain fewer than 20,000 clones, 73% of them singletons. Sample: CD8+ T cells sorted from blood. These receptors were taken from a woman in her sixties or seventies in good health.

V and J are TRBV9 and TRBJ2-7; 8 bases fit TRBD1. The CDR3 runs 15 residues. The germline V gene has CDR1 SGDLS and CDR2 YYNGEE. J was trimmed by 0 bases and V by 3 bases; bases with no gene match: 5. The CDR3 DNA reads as TGTGCCAGCAGCGAGACAGGGGACTCCTCCTACGAGCAGTACTTC. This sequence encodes CASSETGDSSYEQYF. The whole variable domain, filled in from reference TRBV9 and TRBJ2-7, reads DSGVTQTPKHLITATGQRVTLRCSPRSGDLSVYWYQQSLDQGLQFLIQYYNGEERAKGNILERFSAQQFPDLHSELNLSSLELGDSALYFCASSETGDSSYEQYFGPGTRLTVT.

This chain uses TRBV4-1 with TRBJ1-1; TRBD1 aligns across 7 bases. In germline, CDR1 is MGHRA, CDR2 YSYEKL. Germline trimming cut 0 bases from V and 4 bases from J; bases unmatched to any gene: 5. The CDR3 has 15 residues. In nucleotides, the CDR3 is TGCGCCAGCAGCCAAGATTTGACAGGGACCACTGAAGCTTTCTTT. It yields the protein CASSQDLTGTTEAFF.

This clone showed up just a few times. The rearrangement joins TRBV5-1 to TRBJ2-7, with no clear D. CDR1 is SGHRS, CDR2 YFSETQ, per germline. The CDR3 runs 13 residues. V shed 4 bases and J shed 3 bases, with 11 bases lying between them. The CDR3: CASSGDTLYEQYF. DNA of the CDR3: TGCGCCAGCAGCGGTGACACACTCTACGAGCAGTACTTC.

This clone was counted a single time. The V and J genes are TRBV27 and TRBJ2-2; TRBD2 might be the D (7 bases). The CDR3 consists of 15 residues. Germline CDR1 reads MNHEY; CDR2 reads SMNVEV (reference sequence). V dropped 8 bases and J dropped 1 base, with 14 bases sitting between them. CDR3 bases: TGTGCCAGCGGTAGGGGGGGGGTGAACACCGGGGAGCTGTTTTTT. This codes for CASGRGGVNTGELFF.

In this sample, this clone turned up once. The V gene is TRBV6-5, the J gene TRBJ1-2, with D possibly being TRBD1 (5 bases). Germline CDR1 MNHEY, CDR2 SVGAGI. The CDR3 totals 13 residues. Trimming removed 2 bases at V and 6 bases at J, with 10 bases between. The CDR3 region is CASSYGAGDGYTF. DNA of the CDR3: TGTGCCAGCAGTTACGGGGCGGGTGATGGCTACACCTTC.

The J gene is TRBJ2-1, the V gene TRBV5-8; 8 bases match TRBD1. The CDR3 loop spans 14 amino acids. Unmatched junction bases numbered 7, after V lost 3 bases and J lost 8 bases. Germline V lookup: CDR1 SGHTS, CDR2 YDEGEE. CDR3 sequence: CASSSRTGLDEQFF. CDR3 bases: TGTGCCAGCAGCTCACGGACAGGGCTCGATGAGCAGTTCTTC.

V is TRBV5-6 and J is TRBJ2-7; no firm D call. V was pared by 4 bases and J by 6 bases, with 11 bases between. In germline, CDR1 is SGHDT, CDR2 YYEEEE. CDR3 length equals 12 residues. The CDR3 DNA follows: TGTGCCAGCAGCCCAGGTCCTCTCGAGCAGTACTTC. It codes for CASSPGPLEQYF.

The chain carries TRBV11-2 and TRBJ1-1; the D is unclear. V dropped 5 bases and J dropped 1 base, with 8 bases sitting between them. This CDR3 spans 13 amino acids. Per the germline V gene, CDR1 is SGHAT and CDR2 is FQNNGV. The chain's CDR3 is CASSANTNTEAFF. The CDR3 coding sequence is TGTGCCAGCAGCGCCAACACGAACACTGAAGCTTTCTTT.

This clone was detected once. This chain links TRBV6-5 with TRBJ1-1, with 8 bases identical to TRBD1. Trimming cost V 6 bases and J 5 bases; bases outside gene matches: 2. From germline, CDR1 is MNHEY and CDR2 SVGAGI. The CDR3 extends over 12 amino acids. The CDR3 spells CASSDRGTEAFF. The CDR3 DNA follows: TGTGCCAGCAGCGACAGGGGTACTGAAGCTTTCTTT.

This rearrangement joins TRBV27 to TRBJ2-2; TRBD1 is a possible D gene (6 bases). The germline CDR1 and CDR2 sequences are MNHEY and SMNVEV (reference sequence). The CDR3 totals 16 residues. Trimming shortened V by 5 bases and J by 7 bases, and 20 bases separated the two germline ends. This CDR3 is CASSPYPTGTVGELFF. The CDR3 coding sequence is TGTGCCAGCAGTCCCTACCCAACAGGGACCGTCGGGGAGCTGTTTTTT.

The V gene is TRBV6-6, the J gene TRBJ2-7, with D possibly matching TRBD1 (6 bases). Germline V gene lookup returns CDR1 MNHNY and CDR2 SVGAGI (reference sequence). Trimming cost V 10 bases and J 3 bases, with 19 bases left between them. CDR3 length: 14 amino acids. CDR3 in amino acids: CATTPKGDLYEQYF. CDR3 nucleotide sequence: TGTGCCACGACCCCCAAGGGGGACCTCTACGAGCAGTACTTC.

The CDR3 bases are TGTGCCAGCAGCCTCCCACGCATCTCTAGGGGCGGCTATGGCTACACCTTC. Amino acid sequence: CASSLPRISRGGYGYTF. The chain employs TRBV7-9 and TRBJ1-2, with a possible D match to TRBD1 (5 bases). The CDR3 is made up of 17 amino acids. Looked up from germline, CDR1 is SEHNR and CDR2 is FQNEAQ (reference sequence). With 5 bases removed from V and 4 bases from J, the gap between germline ends came to 23 bases. Combining the CDR3 with reference TRBV7-9 and TRBJ1-2 gives the whole variable domain DTGVSQNPRHKITKRGQNVTFRCDPISEHNRLYWYRQTLGQGPEFLTYFQNEAQLEKSRLLSDRFSAERPKGSFSTLEIQRTEQGDSAMYLCASSLPRISRGGYGYTFGSGTRLTVV.

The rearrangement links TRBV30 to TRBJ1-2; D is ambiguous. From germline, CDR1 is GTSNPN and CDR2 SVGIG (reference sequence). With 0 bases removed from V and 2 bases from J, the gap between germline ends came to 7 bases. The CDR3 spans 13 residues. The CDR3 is CAWSVRHNYGYTF. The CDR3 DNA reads TGTGCCTGGAGTGTGCGACACAACTATGGCTACACCTTC.

CDR3 nucleotides: TGTGCCAGCAGAAGCTCTGTTCGGGGGCGCGGCGGCAATCAGCCCCAGCATTTT. It specifies CASRSSVRGRGGNQPQHF. The V gene is TRBV28, the J gene TRBJ1-5; D perhaps matches TRBD1 (6 bases). In germline, CDR1 is MDHEN, CDR2 SYDVKM. V lost 6 bases to trimming and J lost 2 bases, with 23 bases between them. The CDR3 has 18 residues. The full variable domain, in which reference TRBV28 and TRBJ1-5 provide the parts outside the CDR3, is DVKVTQSSRYLVKRTGEKVFLECVQDMDHENMFWYRQDPGLGLRLIYFSYDVKMKEKGDIPEGYSVSREKKERFSLILESASTNQTSMYLCASRSSVRGRGGNQPQHFGDGTRLSIL.

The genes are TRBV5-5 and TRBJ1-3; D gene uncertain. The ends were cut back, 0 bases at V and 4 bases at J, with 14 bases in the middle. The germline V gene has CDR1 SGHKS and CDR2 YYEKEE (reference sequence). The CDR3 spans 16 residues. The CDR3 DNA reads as TGTGCCAGCAGCTTGGAAATCGGCTCTGGGGGAAACACCATATATTTT. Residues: CASSLEIGSGGNTIYF.

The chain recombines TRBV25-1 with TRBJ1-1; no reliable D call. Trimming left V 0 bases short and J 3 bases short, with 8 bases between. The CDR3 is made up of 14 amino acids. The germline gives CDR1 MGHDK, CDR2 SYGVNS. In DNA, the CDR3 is TGTGCCAGCAGTGAATATTACGGGGACACTGAAGCTTTCTTT. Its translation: CASSEYYGDTEAFF.

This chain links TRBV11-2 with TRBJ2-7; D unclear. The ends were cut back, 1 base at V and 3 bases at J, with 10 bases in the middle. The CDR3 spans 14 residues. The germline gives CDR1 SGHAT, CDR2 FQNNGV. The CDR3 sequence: CASSLGSQLYEQYF. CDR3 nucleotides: TGTGCCAGCAGCTTAGGGTCTCAACTCTACGAGCAGTACTTC.

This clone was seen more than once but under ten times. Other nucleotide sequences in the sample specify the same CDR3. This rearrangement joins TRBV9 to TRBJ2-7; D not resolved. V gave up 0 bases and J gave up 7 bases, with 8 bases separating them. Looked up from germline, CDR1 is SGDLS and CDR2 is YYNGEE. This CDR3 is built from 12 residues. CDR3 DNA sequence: TGTGCCAGCAGCGTAGAGGTGGGGGAGCAGTACTTC. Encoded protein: CASSVEVGEQYF.

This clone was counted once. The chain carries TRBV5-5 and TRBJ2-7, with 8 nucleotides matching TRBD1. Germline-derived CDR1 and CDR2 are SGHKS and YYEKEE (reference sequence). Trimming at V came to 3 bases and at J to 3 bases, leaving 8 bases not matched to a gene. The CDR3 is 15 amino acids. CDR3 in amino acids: CASSSDRGGFYEQYF. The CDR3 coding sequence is TGTGCCAGCAGCTCCGACAGGGGCGGCTTCTACGAGCAGTACTTC.

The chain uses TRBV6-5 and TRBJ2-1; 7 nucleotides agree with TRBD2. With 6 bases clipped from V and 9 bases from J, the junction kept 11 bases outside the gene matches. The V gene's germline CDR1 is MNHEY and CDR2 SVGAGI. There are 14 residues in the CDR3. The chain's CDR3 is CASSIGLVTSEQFF. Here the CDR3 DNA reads TGTGCCAGCAGCATAGGACTAGTGACTTCTGAGCAGTTCTTC.

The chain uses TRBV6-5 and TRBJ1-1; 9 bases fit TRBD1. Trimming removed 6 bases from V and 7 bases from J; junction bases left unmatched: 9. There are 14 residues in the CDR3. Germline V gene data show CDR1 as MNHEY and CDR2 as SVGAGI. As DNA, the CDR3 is TGTGCCAGCAGCTACCTGGGACAGGGCGATGAAGCTTTCTTT. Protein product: CASSYLGQGDEAFF.

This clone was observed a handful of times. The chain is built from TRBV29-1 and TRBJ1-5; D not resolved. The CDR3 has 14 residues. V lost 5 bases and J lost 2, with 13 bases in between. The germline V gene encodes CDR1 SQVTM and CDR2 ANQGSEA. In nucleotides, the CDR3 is TGCAGCGTTCAAACAACGGAGGGCAATCAGCCCCAGCATTTT. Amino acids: CSVQTTEGNQPQHF.

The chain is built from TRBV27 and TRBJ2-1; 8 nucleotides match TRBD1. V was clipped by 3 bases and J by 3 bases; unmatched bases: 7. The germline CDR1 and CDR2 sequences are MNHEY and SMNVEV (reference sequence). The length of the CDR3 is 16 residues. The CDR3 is CASSLGTGEIYNEQFF. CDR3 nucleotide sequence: TGTGCCAGCAGTTTGGGGACAGGAGAAATCTACAATGAGCAGTTCTTC.

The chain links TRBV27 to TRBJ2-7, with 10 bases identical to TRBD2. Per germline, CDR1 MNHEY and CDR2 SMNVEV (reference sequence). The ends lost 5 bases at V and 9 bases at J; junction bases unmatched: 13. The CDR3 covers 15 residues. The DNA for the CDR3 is TGTGCCAGCAGTCCTGGGACTAGCGTAGTTACCGGGCAGTACTTC. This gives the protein CASSPGTSVVTGQYF.

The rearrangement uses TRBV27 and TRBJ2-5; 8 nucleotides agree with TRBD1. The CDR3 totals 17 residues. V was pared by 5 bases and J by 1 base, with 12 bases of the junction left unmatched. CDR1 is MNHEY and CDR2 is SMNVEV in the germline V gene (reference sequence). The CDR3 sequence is CASSISPLDRAQETQYF. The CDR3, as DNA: TGTGCCAGCAGTATCTCCCCGCTGGACAGGGCCCAAGAGACCCAGTACTTC.

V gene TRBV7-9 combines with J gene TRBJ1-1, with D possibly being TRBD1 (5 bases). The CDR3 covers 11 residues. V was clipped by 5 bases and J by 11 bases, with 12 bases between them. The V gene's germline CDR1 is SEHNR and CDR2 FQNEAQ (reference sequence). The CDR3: CASSRGGEAFF. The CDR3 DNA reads TGTGCCAGCAGCCGCGGGGGTGAGGCTTTCTTT.

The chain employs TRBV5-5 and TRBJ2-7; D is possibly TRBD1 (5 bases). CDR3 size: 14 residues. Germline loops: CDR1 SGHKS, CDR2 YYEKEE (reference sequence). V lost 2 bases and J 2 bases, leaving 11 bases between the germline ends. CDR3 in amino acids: CASSFLQDAYEQYF. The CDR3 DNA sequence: TGTGCCAGCAGCTTTTTACAGGACGCCTACGAGCAGTACTTC.

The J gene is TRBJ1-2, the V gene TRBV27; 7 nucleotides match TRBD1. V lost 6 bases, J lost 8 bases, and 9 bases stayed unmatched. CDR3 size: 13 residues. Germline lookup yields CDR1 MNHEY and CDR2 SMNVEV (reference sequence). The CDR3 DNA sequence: TGTGCCAGCAGCTCCCCCGGGACAGCCGGCTACACCTTC. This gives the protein CASSSPGTAGYTF.

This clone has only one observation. The CDR3 region has the DNA TGTGCCAGCAGTGACTCGGAGAGTTTGGCTGGGGAGCAGTTCTTC. Translating gives CASSDSESLAGEQFF. The J gene is TRBJ2-1, the V gene TRBV6-4; no clear D gene. Trimming took off 0 bases at V and 10 bases at J, with 16 bases between the two ends. Per germline, CDR1 MRHNA and CDR2 SNTAGT. The CDR3 has 15 residues.

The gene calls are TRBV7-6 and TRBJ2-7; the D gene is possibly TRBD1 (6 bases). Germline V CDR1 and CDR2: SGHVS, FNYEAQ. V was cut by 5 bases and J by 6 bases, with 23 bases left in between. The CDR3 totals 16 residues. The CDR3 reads CASSPPGSGDGREQYF. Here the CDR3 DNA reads TGTGCCAGCAGCCCCCCAGGGTCAGGGGACGGGCGCGAGCAGTACTTC.

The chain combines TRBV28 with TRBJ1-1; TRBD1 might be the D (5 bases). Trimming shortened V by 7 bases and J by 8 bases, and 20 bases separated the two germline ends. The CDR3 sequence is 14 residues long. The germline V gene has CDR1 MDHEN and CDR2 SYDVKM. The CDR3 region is CASTSSGFWGEAFF. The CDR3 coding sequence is TGTGCCAGCACGTCCTCAGGGTTCTGGGGGGAAGCTTTCTTT.